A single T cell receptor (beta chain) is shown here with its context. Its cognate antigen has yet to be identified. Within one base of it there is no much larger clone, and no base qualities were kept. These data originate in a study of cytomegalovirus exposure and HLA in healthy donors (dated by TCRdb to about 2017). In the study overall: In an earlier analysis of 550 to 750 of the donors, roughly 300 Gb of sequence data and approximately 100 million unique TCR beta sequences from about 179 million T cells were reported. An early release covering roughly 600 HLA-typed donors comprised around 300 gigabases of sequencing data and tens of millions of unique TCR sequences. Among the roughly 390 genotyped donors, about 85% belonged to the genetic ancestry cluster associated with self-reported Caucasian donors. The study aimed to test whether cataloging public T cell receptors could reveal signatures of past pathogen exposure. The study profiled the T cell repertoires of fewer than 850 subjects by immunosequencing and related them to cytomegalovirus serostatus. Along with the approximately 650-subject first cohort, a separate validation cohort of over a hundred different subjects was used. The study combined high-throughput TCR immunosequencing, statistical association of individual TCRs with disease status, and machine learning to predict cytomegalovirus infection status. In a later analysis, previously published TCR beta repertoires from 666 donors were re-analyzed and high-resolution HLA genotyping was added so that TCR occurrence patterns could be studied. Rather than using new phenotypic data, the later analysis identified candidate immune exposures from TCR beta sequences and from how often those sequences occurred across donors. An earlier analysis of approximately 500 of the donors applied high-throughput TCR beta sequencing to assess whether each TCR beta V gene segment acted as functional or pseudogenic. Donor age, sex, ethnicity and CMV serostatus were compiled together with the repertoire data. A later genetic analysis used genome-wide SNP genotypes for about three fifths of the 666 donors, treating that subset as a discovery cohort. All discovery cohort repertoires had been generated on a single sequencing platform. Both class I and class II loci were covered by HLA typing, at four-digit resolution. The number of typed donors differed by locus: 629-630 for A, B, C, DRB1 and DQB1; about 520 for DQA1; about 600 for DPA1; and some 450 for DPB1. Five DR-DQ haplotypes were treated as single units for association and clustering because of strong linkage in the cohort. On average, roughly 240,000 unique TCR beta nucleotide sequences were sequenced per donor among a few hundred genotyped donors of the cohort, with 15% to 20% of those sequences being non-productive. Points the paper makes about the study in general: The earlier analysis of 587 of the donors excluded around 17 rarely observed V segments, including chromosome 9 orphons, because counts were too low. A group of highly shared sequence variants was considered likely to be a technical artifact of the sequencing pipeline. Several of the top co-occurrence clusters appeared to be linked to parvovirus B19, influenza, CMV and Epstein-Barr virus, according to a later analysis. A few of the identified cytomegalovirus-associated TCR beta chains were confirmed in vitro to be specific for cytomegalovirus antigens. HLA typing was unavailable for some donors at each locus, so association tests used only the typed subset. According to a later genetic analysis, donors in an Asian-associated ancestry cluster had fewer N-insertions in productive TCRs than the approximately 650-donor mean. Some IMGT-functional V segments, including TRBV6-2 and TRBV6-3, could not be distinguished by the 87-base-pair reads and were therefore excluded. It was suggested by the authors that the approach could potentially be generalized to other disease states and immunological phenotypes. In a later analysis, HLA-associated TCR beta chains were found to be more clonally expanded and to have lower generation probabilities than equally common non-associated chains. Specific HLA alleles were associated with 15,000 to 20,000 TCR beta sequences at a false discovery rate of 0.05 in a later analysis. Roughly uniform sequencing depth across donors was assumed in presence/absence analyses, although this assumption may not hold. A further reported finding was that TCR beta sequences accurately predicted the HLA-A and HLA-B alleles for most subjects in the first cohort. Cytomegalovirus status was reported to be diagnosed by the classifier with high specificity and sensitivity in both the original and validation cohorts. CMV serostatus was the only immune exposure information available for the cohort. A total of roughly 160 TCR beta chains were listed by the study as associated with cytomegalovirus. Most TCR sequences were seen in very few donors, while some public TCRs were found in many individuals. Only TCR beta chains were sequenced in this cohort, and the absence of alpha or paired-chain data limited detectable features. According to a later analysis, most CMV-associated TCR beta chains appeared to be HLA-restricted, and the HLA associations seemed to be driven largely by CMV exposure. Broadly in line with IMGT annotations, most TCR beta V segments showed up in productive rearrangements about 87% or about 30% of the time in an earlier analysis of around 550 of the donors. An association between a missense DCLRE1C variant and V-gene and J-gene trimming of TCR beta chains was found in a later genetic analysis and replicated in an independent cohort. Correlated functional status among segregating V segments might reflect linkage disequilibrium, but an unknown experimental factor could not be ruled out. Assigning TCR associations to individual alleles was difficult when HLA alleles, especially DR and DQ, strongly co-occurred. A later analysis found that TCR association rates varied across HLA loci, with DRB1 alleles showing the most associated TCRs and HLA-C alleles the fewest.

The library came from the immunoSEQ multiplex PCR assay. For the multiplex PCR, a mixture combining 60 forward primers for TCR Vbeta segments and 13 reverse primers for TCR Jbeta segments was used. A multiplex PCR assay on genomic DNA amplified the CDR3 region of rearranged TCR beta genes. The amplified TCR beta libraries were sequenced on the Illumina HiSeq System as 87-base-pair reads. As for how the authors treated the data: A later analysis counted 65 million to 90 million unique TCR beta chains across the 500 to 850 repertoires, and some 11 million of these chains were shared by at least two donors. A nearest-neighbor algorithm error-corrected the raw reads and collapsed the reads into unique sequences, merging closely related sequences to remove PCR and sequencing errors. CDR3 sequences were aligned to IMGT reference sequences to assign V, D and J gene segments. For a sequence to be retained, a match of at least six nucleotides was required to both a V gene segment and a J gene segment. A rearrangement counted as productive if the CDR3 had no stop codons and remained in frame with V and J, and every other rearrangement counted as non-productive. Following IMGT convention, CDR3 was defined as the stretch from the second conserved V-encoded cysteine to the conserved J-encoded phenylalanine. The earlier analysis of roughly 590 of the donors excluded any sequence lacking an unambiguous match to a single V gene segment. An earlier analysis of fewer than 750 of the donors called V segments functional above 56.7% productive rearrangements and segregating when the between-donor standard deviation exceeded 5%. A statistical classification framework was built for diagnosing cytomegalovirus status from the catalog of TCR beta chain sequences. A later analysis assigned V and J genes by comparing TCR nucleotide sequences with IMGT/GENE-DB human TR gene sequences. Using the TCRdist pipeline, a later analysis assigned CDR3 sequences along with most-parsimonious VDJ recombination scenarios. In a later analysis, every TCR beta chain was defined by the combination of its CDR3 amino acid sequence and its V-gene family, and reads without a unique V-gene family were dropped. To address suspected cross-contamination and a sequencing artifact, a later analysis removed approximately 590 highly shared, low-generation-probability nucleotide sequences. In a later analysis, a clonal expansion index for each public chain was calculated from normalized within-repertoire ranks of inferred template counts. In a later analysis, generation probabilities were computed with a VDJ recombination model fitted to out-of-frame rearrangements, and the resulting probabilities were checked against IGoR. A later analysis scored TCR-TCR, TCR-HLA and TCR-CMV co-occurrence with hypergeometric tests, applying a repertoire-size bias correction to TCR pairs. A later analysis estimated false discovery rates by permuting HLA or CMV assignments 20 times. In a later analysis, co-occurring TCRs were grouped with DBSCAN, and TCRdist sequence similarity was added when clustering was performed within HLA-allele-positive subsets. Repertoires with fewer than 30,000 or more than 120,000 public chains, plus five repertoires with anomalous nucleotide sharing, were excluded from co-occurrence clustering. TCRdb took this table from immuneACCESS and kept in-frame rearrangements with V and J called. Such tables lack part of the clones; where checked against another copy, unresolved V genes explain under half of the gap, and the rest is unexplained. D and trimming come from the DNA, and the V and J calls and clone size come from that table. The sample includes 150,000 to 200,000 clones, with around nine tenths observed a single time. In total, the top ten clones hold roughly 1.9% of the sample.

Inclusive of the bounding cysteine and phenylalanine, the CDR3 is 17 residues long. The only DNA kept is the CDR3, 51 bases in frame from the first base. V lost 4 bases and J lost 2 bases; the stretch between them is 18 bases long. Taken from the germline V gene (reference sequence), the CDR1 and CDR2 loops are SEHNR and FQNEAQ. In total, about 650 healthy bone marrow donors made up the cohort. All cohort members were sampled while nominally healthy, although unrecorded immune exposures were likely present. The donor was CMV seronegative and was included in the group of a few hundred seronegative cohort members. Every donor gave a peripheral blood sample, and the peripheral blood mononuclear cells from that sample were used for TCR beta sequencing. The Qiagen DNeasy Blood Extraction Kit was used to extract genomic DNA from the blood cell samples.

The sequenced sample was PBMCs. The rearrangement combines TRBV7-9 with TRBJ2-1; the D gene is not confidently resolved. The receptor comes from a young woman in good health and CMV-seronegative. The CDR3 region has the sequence CASSCDSPPWPYNEQFF. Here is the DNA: TGTGCCAGCAGCTGTGACTCCCCCCCCTGGCCCTACAATGAGCAGTTCTTC.